This is a list of T cell receptor beta chains from one sample in a study of PD-L1 blockade in urothelial cancer. This table comes from immunoSEQ multiplex PCR, and its TCRdb copy is limited to in-frame clones, with some not included. The sample records fewer than 25,000 clones, around nine tenths being singletons. The sample here was PBMCs, taken around atezolizumab (anti-PD-L1) treatment. These receptors originate from a man between 45 and 60 years old with urothelial cancer. The CDR3 runs from the conserved cysteine through the conserved F or W. The order of the fields is D gene, V gene, clone size, J gene, CDR3 protein, CDR3 DNA. The D gene is left open where the match is weak. Clone size is shown for a subset of rows, as once, few, many or a class of expanded clone.

d_gene: .
v_gene: TRBV15
abundance: .
j_gene: TRBJ2-7
CDR3aa: CATSGGLTYEQYF
CDR3nt: TGTGCCACCAGCGGCGGTCTAACCTACGAGCAGTACTTC

d_gene: .
v_gene: TRBV21-1
abundance: .
j_gene: TRBJ2-7
CDR3aa: CASSQSYEQYF
CDR3nt: TGTGCCAGCAGCCAATCCTACGAGCAGTACTTC

d_gene: TRBD2
v_gene: TRBV7-2
abundance: .
j_gene: TRBJ2-7
CDR3aa: CASSSSGPSYEQYF
CDR3nt: TGTGCCAGCAGCTCTAGCGGTCCCTCCTACGAGCAGTACTTC

d_gene: .
v_gene: TRBV6-5
abundance: .
j_gene: TRBJ1-5
CDR3aa: CASRQMSNQPQHF
CDR3nt: TGTGCCAGCAGGCAGATGAGCAATCAGCCCCAGCATTTT

d_gene: TRBD1
v_gene: TRBV19
abundance: .
j_gene: TRBJ2-7
CDR3aa: CASSIEATGRLSYEQYF
CDR3nt: TGTGCCAGTAGTATAGAGGCGACAGGGCGACTCTCCTACGAGCAGTACTTC

d_gene: .
v_gene: TRBV2
abundance: once
j_gene: TRBJ2-2
CDR3aa: CASTPLGELFF
CDR3nt: TGTGCCAGCACCCCTCTAGGGGAGCTGTTTTTT

d_gene: TRBD1
v_gene: TRBV7-2
abundance: .
j_gene: TRBJ1-3
CDR3aa: CASSQGVIGSGNTIYF
CDR3nt: TGTGCCAGCAGCCAGGGGGTGATAGGCTCTGGAAACACCATATATTTT

d_gene: .
v_gene: TRBV18
abundance: .
j_gene: TRBJ2-1
CDR3aa: CASTRGENEQFF
CDR3nt: TGTGCCAGCACGCGGGGCGAGAATGAGCAGTTCTTC

d_gene: TRBD1
v_gene: TRBV14
abundance: once
j_gene: TRBJ1-6
CDR3aa: CASSQRQGGNSPLHF
CDR3nt: TGTGCCAGCAGCCAGAGACAGGGAGGCAATTCACCCCTCCACTTT

d_gene: TRBD2
v_gene: TRBV12-5
abundance: .
j_gene: TRBJ2-1
CDR3aa: CASGLALGGTIYNEQFF
CDR3nt: TGTGCTAGTGGTTTGGCCCTCGGGGGGACGATCTACAATGAGCAGTTCTTC

d_gene: TRBD1
v_gene: TRBV7-9
abundance: .
j_gene: TRBJ1-1
CDR3aa: CASSPWDRGTEAFF
CDR3nt: TGTGCCAGCAGCCCCTGGGACAGGGGGACTGAAGCTTTCTTT

d_gene: TRBD2
v_gene: TRBV4-3
abundance: .
j_gene: TRBJ2-7
CDR3aa: CASSQGLADRYEQYF
CDR3nt: TGCGCCAGCAGCCAAGGGCTAGCGGACCGTTACGAGCAGTACTTC

d_gene: TRBD1
v_gene: TRBV29-1
abundance: .
j_gene: TRBJ1-4
CDR3aa: CSVSQGPGEKLFF
CDR3nt: TGCAGCGTTTCACAGGGGCCGGGTGAAAAACTGTTTTTT

d_gene: .
v_gene: TRBV5-1
abundance: .
j_gene: TRBJ2-5
CDR3aa: CASSLGLARQETQYF
CDR3nt: TGCGCCAGCAGCTTGGGGCTAGCGAGACAAGAGACCCAGTACTTC

d_gene: TRBD1
v_gene: TRBV28
abundance: few
j_gene: TRBJ1-5
CDR3aa: CATTGNSNQPQHF
CDR3nt: TGTGCCACGACAGGGAATAGCAATCAGCCCCAGCATTTT

d_gene: .
v_gene: TRBV10-3
abundance: .
j_gene: TRBJ1-3
CDR3aa: CAISYDSFGNTIYF
CDR3nt: TGTGCCATCAGTTACGACAGTTTTGGAAACACCATATATTTT

d_gene: .
v_gene: TRBV7-2
abundance: .
j_gene: TRBJ2-3
CDR3aa: CASSSLNRDSSTDTQYF
CDR3nt: TGTGCCAGCAGCTCGCTAAACCGGGACTCATCGACAGATACGCAGTATTTT

d_gene: TRBD2
v_gene: TRBV11-2
abundance: .
j_gene: TRBJ2-1
CDR3aa: CASSSTSGSFNEQFF
CDR3nt: TGTGCCAGCAGCTCGACTAGCGGGAGTTTCAATGAGCAGTTCTTC

d_gene: TRBD1
v_gene: TRBV10-3
abundance: .
j_gene: TRBJ1-1
CDR3aa: CAISSGTENTEAFF
CDR3nt: TGTGCCATCAGTTCCGGGACAGAGAACACTGAAGCTTTCTTT

d_gene: TRBD1
v_gene: TRBV28
abundance: .
j_gene: TRBJ1-5
CDR3aa: CASSLRSTGDLNQPQHF
CDR3nt: TGTGCCAGCAGTTTACGTAGTACAGGGGATTTGAATCAGCCCCAGCATTTT

d_gene: TRBD2
v_gene: TRBV5-1
abundance: .
j_gene: TRBJ2-2
CDR3aa: CASTLVGGGRNTGELFF
CDR3nt: TGCGCCAGCACCTTGGTCGGGGGAGGGAGGAACACCGGGGAGCTGTTTTTT

d_gene: .
v_gene: TRBV7-9
abundance: .
j_gene: TRBJ2-5
CDR3aa: CASSLPQGGRETQYF
CDR3nt: TGTGCCAGCAGCTTACCCCAGGGTGGTAGAGAGACCCAGTACTTC

d_gene: TRBD1
v_gene: TRBV7-2
abundance: .
j_gene: TRBJ1-3
CDR3aa: CASSKTITGGGNTIYF
CDR3nt: TGTGCCAGCAGCAAGACCATAACAGGGGGCGGAAACACCATATATTTT

d_gene: .
v_gene: TRBV5-6
abundance: .
j_gene: TRBJ1-2
CDR3aa: CASSLGRDDYGYTF
CDR3nt: TGTGCCAGCAGCTTGGGCAGGGATGACTATGGCTACACCTTC

d_gene: .
v_gene: TRBV16
abundance: few
j_gene: TRBJ1-5
CDR3aa: CASSQIELIARDQPQHF
CDR3nt: TGTGCCAGCAGCCAAATTGAGCTCATAGCGCGGGATCAGCCCCAGCATTTT

d_gene: .
v_gene: TRBV28
abundance: .
j_gene: TRBJ1-1
CDR3aa: CASIGGGNTEAFF
CDR3nt: TGTGCCAGCATCGGGGGGGGGAACACTGAAGCTTTCTTT

d_gene: .
v_gene: TRBV25-1
abundance: .
j_gene: TRBJ1-1
CDR3aa: CASSPQGGRAFF
CDR3nt: TGTGCCAGCAGTCCGCAGGGTGGAAGGGCTTTCTTT

d_gene: .
v_gene: TRBV7-9
abundance: few
j_gene: TRBJ2-1
CDR3aa: CASSHRGASGNFDEQFF
CDR3nt: TGTGCCAGCAGCCACCGTGGGGCTAGTGGAAACTTCGATGAGCAGTTCTTC

d_gene: TRBD2
v_gene: TRBV30
abundance: .
j_gene: TRBJ2-7
CDR3aa: CAWSVGGGYEQYF
CDR3nt: TGTGCCTGGAGTGTTGGGGGGGGCTACGAGCAGTACTTC

d_gene: .
v_gene: TRBV15
abundance: .
j_gene: TRBJ1-1
CDR3aa: CATSRRGPNTEAFF
CDR3nt: TGTGCCACCAGCCGGAGGGGACCCAACACTGAAGCTTTCTTT

d_gene: TRBD2
v_gene: TRBV5-4
abundance: .
j_gene: TRBJ2-3
CDR3aa: CASSRSGVTDTQYF
CDR3nt: TGTGCCAGCAGCCGTAGCGGGGTCACAGATACGCAGTATTTT

d_gene: .
v_gene: TRBV5-1
abundance: .
j_gene: TRBJ2-3
CDR3aa: CASSLQETTDTQYF
CDR3nt: TGCGCCAGCAGCCTACAGGAAACCACAGATACGCAGTATTTT

d_gene: .
v_gene: TRBV6-5
abundance: .
j_gene: TRBJ2-7
CDR3aa: CASSYNSGVGDEQYF
CDR3nt: TGTGCCAGCAGTTACAACTCCGGGGTCGGCGACGAGCAGTACTTC

d_gene: .
v_gene: TRBV18
abundance: .
j_gene: TRBJ2-7
CDR3aa: CASSPQAGAYEQYF
CDR3nt: TGTGCCAGCTCACCACAAGCAGGGGCCTACGAGCAGTACTTC

d_gene: .
v_gene: TRBV5-8
abundance: .
j_gene: TRBJ2-5
CDR3aa: CASSLAGQGGETQYF
CDR3nt: TGTGCCAGCAGCTTGGCAGGGCAGGGTGGGGAGACCCAGTACTTC

d_gene: .
v_gene: TRBV7-9
abundance: .
j_gene: TRBJ2-1
CDR3aa: CASRSRTSSSYNEQFF
CDR3nt: TGTGCCAGCAGGTCCCGGACATCTAGCTCCTACAATGAGCAGTTCTTC

d_gene: TRBD2
v_gene: TRBV27
abundance: .
j_gene: TRBJ2-1
CDR3aa: CASSLRKLAGGESYNEQFF
CDR3nt: TGTGCCAGCAGTTTAAGGAAACTAGCGGGGGGGGAATCCTACAATGAGCAGTTCTTC

d_gene: .
v_gene: TRBV7-9
abundance: .
j_gene: TRBJ2-5
CDR3aa: CASSLKHPVKETQYF
CDR3nt: TGTGCCAGCAGCTTGAAACACCCCGTCAAAGAGACCCAGTACTTC

d_gene: TRBD1
v_gene: TRBV27
abundance: once
j_gene: TRBJ1-2
CDR3aa: CASSFRDRGYGYTF
CDR3nt: TGTGCCAGCAGTTTCCGGGACAGGGGTTATGGCTACACCTTC

d_gene: TRBD1
v_gene: TRBV19
abundance: .
j_gene: TRBJ1-2
CDR3aa: CASSNRDRDNYGYTF
CDR3nt: TGTGCCAGTAGTAACCGGGACAGGGATAACTATGGCTACACCTTC

d_gene: .
v_gene: TRBV7-9
abundance: .
j_gene: TRBJ2-1
CDR3aa: CASSPEVGEQFF
CDR3nt: TGTGCCAGCAGCCCGGAGGTAGGGGAGCAGTTCTTC

d_gene: TRBD2
v_gene: TRBV19
abundance: few
j_gene: TRBJ2-1
CDR3aa: CASSVSGGFYNEQFF
CDR3nt: TGTGCCAGTAGTGTTAGCGGGGGGTTCTACAATGAGCAGTTCTTC

d_gene: TRBD2
v_gene: TRBV11-2
abundance: .
j_gene: TRBJ2-1
CDR3aa: CASSLLAGSYNEQFF
CDR3nt: TGTGCCAGCAGCTTACTAGCGGGATCCTACAATGAGCAGTTCTTC

d_gene: TRBD1
v_gene: TRBV4-3
abundance: .
j_gene: TRBJ1-4
CDR3aa: CASSQGTGQTNEKLFF
CDR3nt: TGCGCCAGCAGCCAAGGAACGGGACAGACTAATGAAAAACTGTTTTTT

d_gene: .
v_gene: TRBV5-1
abundance: .
j_gene: TRBJ1-4
CDR3aa: CASSLVGGGRDEKLFF
CDR3nt: TGCGCCAGCAGCTTGGTCGGAGGAGGGAGGGATGAAAAACTGTTTTTT

d_gene: .
v_gene: TRBV5-6
abundance: once
j_gene: TRBJ2-7
CDR3aa: CASTPEGGKNYEQYF
CDR3nt: TGTGCCAGCACCCCCGAGGGGGGGAAAAACTACGAGCAGTACTTC

d_gene: .
v_gene: TRBV7-9
abundance: .
j_gene: TRBJ2-1
CDR3aa: CASSPPGEQFF
CDR3nt: TGTGCCAGCAGTCCACCCGGTGAGCAGTTCTTC

d_gene: TRBD2
v_gene: TRBV7-3
abundance: .
j_gene: TRBJ2-3
CDR3aa: CASSLFPSGGTDTQYF
CDR3nt: TGTGCCAGCAGCTTATTCCCTAGCGGGGGCACAGATACGCAGTATTTT

d_gene: .
v_gene: TRBV9
abundance: .
j_gene: TRBJ2-2
CDR3aa: CASSDSRDSGSTGELFF
CDR3nt: TGTGCCAGCAGCGACTCTCGAGACTCGGGGAGTACCGGGGAGCTGTTTTTT

d_gene: TRBD2
v_gene: TRBV5-1
abundance: .
j_gene: TRBJ2-1
CDR3aa: CASSPQLAGVYNEQFF
CDR3nt: TGCGCCAGCAGCCCCCAACTAGCGGGGGTCTACAATGAGCAGTTCTTC

d_gene: .
v_gene: TRBV18
abundance: .
j_gene: TRBJ1-5
CDR3aa: CASSPVGGGDQPQHF
CDR3nt: TGTGCCAGCTCACCGGTGGGAGGGGGTGATCAGCCCCAGCATTTT

d_gene: TRBD2
v_gene: TRBV7-9
abundance: .
j_gene: TRBJ2-2
CDR3aa: CASSAPGLANTGELFF
CDR3nt: TGTGCCAGCAGCGCCCCGGGACTAGCTAACACCGGGGAGCTGTTTTTT

d_gene: TRBD1
v_gene: TRBV19
abundance: .
j_gene: TRBJ1-1
CDR3aa: CASSPGQGASHEAFF
CDR3nt: TGTGCCAGTAGTCCCGGACAGGGGGCTTCCCACGAAGCTTTCTTT

d_gene: TRBD1
v_gene: TRBV10-3
abundance: .
j_gene: TRBJ2-5
CDR3aa: CAISESTGFSETQYF
CDR3nt: TGTGCCATCAGTGAGTCGACAGGGTTTTCGGAGACCCAGTACTTC

d_gene: TRBD1
v_gene: TRBV19
abundance: .
j_gene: TRBJ2-1
CDR3aa: CASQTGGISGEQFF
CDR3nt: TGTGCCAGTCAGACAGGGGGCATTTCGGGTGAGCAGTTCTTC

d_gene: .
v_gene: TRBV19
abundance: .
j_gene: TRBJ2-7
CDR3aa: CASSGRGSSYEQYF
CDR3nt: TGTGCCAGTAGCGGGCGGGGCAGCTCATACGAGCAGTACTTC